This T cell receptor (beta chain) was retrieved from a study of cytomegalovirus exposure and HLA in healthy donors. It was with 60 Vbeta and 13 Jbeta primers that the PCR ran. Libraries were prepared by immunoSEQ multiplex PCR; TCRdb keeps only in-frame clonotypes and omits some of them. The sample lists some 110,000 clones; over 60% were seen once. Study results and limitations: It was shown in a later analysis that HLA-associated TCR beta chains were more clonally expanded than other, equally common chains. Most CMV-associated TCR beta chains appeared HLA-restricted in a later analysis. CMV serostatus was the only immune exposure information that was available.

Only a few counts were recorded for this clone. Its target is not known. The sequence was collected from a woman in her 40s in good health and CMV-seropositive. Material for sequencing was PBMCs.

CDR3 DNA: TGCAGCGCCACTTTACAGGGGGGCGGCTACACCTTC. It specifies CSATLQGGGYTF. The chain carries TRBV29-1 and TRBJ1-2, with 8 bases aligning to TRBD1. Losses at the gene ends were 7 bases for V and 8 bases for J; bases not matched to a gene: 9. Germline values: CDR1 SQVTM, CDR2 ANQGSEA. The CDR3 is 12 amino acids.